This T cell receptor beta chain stems from a study of control samples from healthy donors and cancer patients. Here immunoSEQ multiplex PCR was the method, and the copy in TCRdb shows in-frame clones only, minus some. The sample has over 200,000 clones; 82% are singletons. Germline V CDR1 and CDR2: SGHRS, YFSETQ. This CDR3 comprises 16 residues. V shed 2 bases, J shed 1 base, and the junction held 4 bases outside the gene matches. The TCR originated in a woman in her fifties or sixties with lung cancer. Sequencing was carried out using PBMCs. The rearrangement joins TRBV5-1 to TRBJ2-2, with TRBD1 matching over 8 bases. CDR3 nucleotide sequence: TGCGCCAGCAGCTTTACCGGGACAGGGAACACCGGGGAGCTGTTTTTT. Encoded protein: CASSFTGTGNTGELFF.